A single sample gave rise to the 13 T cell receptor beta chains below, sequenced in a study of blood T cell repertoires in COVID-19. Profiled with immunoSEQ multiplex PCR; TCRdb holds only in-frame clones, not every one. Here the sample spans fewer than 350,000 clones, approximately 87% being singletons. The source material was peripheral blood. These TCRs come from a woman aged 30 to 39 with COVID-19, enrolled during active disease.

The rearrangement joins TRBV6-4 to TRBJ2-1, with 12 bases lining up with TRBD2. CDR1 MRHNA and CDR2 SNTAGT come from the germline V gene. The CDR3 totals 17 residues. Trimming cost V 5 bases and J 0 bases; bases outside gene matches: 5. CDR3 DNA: TGTGCCAGCAGTCCTAGCGGGGGGGCCGTCTCCTACAATGAGCAGTTCTTC. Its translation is CASSPSGGAVSYNEQFF.

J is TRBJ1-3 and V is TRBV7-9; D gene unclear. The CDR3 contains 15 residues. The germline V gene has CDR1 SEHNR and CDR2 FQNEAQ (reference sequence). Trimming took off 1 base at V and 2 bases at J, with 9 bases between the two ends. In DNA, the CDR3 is TGTGCCAGCAGCTTAGGGCGGGCCACTGGAAACACCATATATTTT. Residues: CASSLGRATGNTIYF.

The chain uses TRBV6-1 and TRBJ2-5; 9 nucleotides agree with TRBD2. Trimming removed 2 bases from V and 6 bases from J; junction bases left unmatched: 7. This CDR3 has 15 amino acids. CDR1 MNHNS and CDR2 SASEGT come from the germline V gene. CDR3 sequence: CASSELRGGGKTQYF. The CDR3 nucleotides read TGTGCCAGCAGTGAATTGCGCGGGGGGGGGAAGACCCAGTACTTC.

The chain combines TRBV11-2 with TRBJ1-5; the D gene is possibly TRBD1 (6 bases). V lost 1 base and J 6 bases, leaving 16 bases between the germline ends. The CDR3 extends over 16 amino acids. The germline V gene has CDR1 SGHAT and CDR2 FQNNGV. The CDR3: CASSLVGRGGIQPQHF. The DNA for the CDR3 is TGTGCCAGCAGCTTAGTAGGGAGGGGGGGCATTCAGCCCCAGCATTTT.

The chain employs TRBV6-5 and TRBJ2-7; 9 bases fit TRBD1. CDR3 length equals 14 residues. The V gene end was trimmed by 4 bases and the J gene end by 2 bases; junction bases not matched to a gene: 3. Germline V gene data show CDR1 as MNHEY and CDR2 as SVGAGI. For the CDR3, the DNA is TGTGCCAGCAGTTCCGGGACAGGGCCCTACGAGCAGTACTTC. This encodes CASSSGTGPYEQYF.

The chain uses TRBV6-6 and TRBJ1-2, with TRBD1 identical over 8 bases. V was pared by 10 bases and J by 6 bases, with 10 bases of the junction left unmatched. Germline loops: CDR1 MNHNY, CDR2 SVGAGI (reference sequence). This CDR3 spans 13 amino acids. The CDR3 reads CATLGQGTNGYTF. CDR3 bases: TGTGCCACCCTAGGACAGGGTACGAATGGCTACACCTTC.

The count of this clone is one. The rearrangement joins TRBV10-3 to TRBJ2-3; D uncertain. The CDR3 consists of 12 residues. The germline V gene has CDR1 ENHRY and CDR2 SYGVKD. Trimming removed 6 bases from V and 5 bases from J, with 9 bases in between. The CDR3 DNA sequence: TGTGCCATCAGCAGTGCCTTAGATACGCAGTATTTT. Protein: CAISSALDTQYF.

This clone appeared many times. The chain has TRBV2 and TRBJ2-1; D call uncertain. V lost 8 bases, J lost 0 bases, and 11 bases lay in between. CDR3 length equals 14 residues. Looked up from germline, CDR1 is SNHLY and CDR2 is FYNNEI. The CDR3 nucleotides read TGTGCCAGCGAACCTACCATCTCCTACAATGAGCAGTTCTTC. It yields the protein CASEPTISYNEQFF. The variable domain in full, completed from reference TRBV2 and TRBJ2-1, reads EPEVTQTPSHQVTQMGQEVILRCVPISNHLYFYWYRQILGQKVEFLVSFYNNEISEKSEIFDDQFSVERPDGSNFTLKIRSTKLEDSAMYFCASEPTISYNEQFFGPGTRLTVL.

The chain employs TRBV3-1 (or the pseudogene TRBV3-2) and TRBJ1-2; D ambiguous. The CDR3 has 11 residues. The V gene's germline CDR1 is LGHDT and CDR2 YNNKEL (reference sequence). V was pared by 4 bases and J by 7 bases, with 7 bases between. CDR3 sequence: CASSLTGGYTF. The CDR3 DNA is TGTGCCAGCAGCCTGACTGGTGGCTACACCTTC.

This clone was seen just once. The CDR3 DNA reads as TGTGCCAGCTCACCCCCGACAGTACAAGAGACCCAGTACTTC. Its protein product is CASSPPTVQETQYF. The chain is built from TRBV18 and TRBJ2-5, with D maybe TRBD1 (5 bases). The V end was cut by 3 bases, the J end by 2 bases, with 10 bases between. Germline CDR1 is KGHSH and CDR2 is LQKENI. This CDR3 is built from 14 residues.

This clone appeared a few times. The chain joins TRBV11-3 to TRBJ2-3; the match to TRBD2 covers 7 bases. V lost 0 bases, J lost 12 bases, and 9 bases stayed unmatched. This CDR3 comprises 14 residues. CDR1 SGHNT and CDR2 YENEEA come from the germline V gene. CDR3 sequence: CASSLDVGAGEQYF. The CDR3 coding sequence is TGTGCCAGCAGCTTAGACGTAGGGGCGGGGGAACAGTATTTT.

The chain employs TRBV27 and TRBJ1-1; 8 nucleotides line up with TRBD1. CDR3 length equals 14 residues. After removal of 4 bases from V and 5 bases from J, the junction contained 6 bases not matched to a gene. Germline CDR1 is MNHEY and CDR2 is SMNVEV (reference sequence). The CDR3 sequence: CASSYRGGWTEAFF. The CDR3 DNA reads TGTGCCAGCAGTTACAGGGGGGGCTGGACTGAAGCTTTCTTT.

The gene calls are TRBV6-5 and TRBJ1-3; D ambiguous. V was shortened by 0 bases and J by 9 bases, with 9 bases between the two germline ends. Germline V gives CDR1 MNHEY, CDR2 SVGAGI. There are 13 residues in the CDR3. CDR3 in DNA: TGTGCCAGCAGTTACTCGGTGGAGGGCACCATATATTTT. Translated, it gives CASSYSVEGTIYF.